These T cell receptor beta chains were read from a single sample in a study of blood T cell repertoires in COVID-19. Assay: immunoSEQ multiplex PCR; the TCRdb copy retains only in-frame clones and omits some. The data contain just over 300,000 clones, nearly 90% of them singletons. The sample was peripheral blood. Every receptor here comes from a woman in her twenties or thirties with COVID-19, enrolled during active disease. CDR3s include the opening cysteine and the closing phenylalanine or tryptophan. Each record gives: V gene, J gene, clone size, D gene, CDR3 protein, CDR3 DNA. D genes are given only for firm matches. Rows give clone size only sometimes, using once, few, many, or a class for an expanded clone.

V gene: TRBV2
J gene: TRBJ1-3
clone size: NA
D gene: NA
CDR3 protein: CASSKQVSGNTIYF
CDR3 DNA: TGTGCCAGCTCCAAACAGGTCTCTGGAAACACCATATATTTT

V gene: TRBV2
J gene: TRBJ2-3
clone size: few
D gene: NA
CDR3 protein: CASSDALGVQDTQYF
CDR3 DNA: TGTGCCAGCAGTGACGCACTAGGAGTTCAGGATACGCAGTATTTT

V gene: TRBV7-9
J gene: TRBJ2-5
clone size: NA
D gene: TRBD2
CDR3 protein: CASSLGAGGGQETQYF
CDR3 DNA: TGTGCCAGCAGCTTAGGCGCGGGGGGCGGACAAGAGACCCAGTACTTC

V gene: TRBV6-5
J gene: TRBJ1-2
clone size: NA
D gene: TRBD1
CDR3 protein: CASTRDRPDLYGYTF
CDR3 DNA: TGTGCCAGCACCCGGGACAGGCCGGACCTCTATGGCTACACCTTC

V gene: TRBV7-6
J gene: TRBJ1-2
clone size: NA
D gene: TRBD1
CDR3 protein: CASSLGTGPNYGYTF
CDR3 DNA: TGTGCCAGCAGCTTAGGGACAGGGCCTAACTATGGCTACACCTTC

V gene: TRBV2
J gene: TRBJ2-7
clone size: once
D gene: NA
CDR3 protein: CASSGRGYEQYF
CDR3 DNA: TGTGCCAGCAGTGGGCGGGGATACGAGCAGTACTTC

V gene: TRBV21-1
J gene: TRBJ2-3
clone size: NA
D gene: NA
CDR3 protein: CASSKEVSWRGGTDTQYF
CDR3 DNA: TGTGCCAGCAGCAAAGAGGTTTCCTGGCGGGGCGGCACAGATACGCAGTATTTT

V gene: TRBV5-1
J gene: TRBJ1-3
clone size: NA
D gene: NA
CDR3 protein: CASSVTGFSGNTIYF
CDR3 DNA: TGCGCCAGCAGCGTTACAGGGTTCTCTGGAAACACCATATATTTT

V gene: TRBV24-1
J gene: TRBJ2-3
clone size: NA
D gene: TRBD2
CDR3 protein: CATSDYSGGFTDTQYF
CDR3 DNA: TGTGCCACCAGTGATTATAGCGGGGGGTTCACAGATACGCAGTATTTT

V gene: TRBV28
J gene: TRBJ1-1
clone size: NA
D gene: NA
CDR3 protein: CASRHLNTEAFF
CDR3 DNA: TGTGCCAGCAGACACCTGAACACTGAAGCTTTCTTT

V gene: TRBV7-8
J gene: TRBJ2-6
clone size: NA
D gene: NA
CDR3 protein: CASSRQIQGHSGANVLTF
CDR3 DNA: TGTGCCAGCAGCCGACAGATACAGGGACACTCTGGGGCCAACGTCCTGACTTTC

V gene: TRBV9
J gene: TRBJ2-1
clone size: NA
D gene: NA
CDR3 protein: CASSVGRGPNEQFF
CDR3 DNA: TGTGCCAGCAGCGTGGGCAGGGGACCCAATGAGCAGTTCTTC

V gene: TRBV15
J gene: TRBJ1-1
clone size: NA
D gene: NA
CDR3 protein: CATSREGAAEAFF
CDR3 DNA: TGTGCCACCAGCAGAGAGGGGGCGGCTGAAGCTTTCTTT

V gene: TRBV3-1/TRBV3-2
J gene: TRBJ2-7
clone size: NA
D gene: TRBD2
CDR3 protein: CASSQEGRGDSYEQYF
CDR3 DNA: TGTGCCAGCAGCCAAGAGGGGCGGGGGGACTCCTACGAGCAGTACTTC

V gene: TRBV27
J gene: TRBJ1-1
clone size: NA
D gene: TRBD1
CDR3 protein: CASSPVQGLGLTEAFF
CDR3 DNA: TGTGCCAGCAGTCCTGTACAGGGGTTGGGGCTCACTGAAGCTTTCTTT

V gene: TRBV6-5
J gene: TRBJ1-1
clone size: NA
D gene: TRBD1
CDR3 protein: CASSYWTGRITEAFF
CDR3 DNA: TGTGCCAGCAGTTACTGGACAGGGCGAATCACTGAAGCTTTCTTT

V gene: TRBV7-3
J gene: TRBJ1-6
clone size: NA
D gene: NA
CDR3 protein: CASSPISGGQDGNSPLHF
CDR3 DNA: TGTGCCAGCAGCCCCATATCGGGGGGGCAGGACGGAAATTCACCCCTCCACTTT

V gene: TRBV19
J gene: TRBJ1-4
clone size: NA
D gene: NA
CDR3 protein: CASSIGQGFSEKLFF
CDR3 DNA: TGTGCCAGTAGTATCGGTCAGGGCTTTTCGGAAAAACTGTTTTTT

V gene: TRBV4-2
J gene: TRBJ2-3
clone size: NA
D gene: TRBD2
CDR3 protein: CASSQDPSGGYPGDTDTQYF
CDR3 DNA: TGTGCCAGCAGCCAAGATCCAAGCGGGGGATACCCCGGGGACACAGATACGCAGTATTTT

V gene: TRBV6-1
J gene: TRBJ1-6
clone size: NA
D gene: NA
CDR3 protein: CASSERFSDNSPLHF
CDR3 DNA: TGTGCCAGCAGTGAGCGATTTTCCGATAATTCACCCCTCCACTTT

V gene: TRBV7-2
J gene: TRBJ1-1
clone size: NA
D gene: TRBD1
CDR3 protein: CASLRQGAMNTEAFF
CDR3 DNA: TGTGCCAGTCTGAGGCAGGGGGCCATGAACACTGAAGCTTTCTTT

V gene: TRBV6-4
J gene: TRBJ2-5
clone size: NA
D gene: NA
CDR3 protein: CASSRDFGETQYF
CDR3 DNA: TGTGCCAGCAGCAGGGACTTCGGAGAGACCCAGTACTTC

V gene: TRBV28
J gene: TRBJ2-3
clone size: NA
D gene: TRBD2
CDR3 protein: CASSLAGGRADTQYF
CDR3 DNA: TGTGCCAGCAGTCTAGCGGGGGGGAGGGCAGATACGCAGTATTTT

V gene: TRBV5-1
J gene: TRBJ1-1
clone size: NA
D gene: NA
CDR3 protein: CASSNARVNTEAFF
CDR3 DNA: TGCGCCAGCAGCAACGCACGGGTGAACACTGAAGCTTTCTTT

V gene: TRBV4-3
J gene: TRBJ1-1
clone size: NA
D gene: TRBD1
CDR3 protein: CASSQRIRGWTGENKAFF
CDR3 DNA: TGCGCCAGCAGCCAACGAATCAGAGGATGGACAGGCGAAAATAAAGCTTTCTTT

V gene: TRBV28
J gene: TRBJ1-5
clone size: NA
D gene: NA
CDR3 protein: CASSLSDSRNQPQHF
CDR3 DNA: TGTGCCAGCAGTTTATCGGACAGCCGCAATCAGCCCCAGCATTTT

V gene: TRBV18
J gene: TRBJ2-1
clone size: NA
D gene: TRBD2
CDR3 protein: CASSLVGGGRNEQFF
CDR3 DNA: TGTGCCAGCTCCTTAGTCGGCGGGGGGCGCAATGAGCAGTTCTTC

V gene: TRBV9
J gene: TRBJ2-5
clone size: NA
D gene: TRBD2
CDR3 protein: CASNPSGGETQYF
CDR3 DNA: TGTGCCAGCAACCCTAGCGGGGGAGAGACCCAGTACTTC

V gene: TRBV6-1
J gene: TRBJ1-5
clone size: NA
D gene: NA
CDR3 protein: CASSEYWAPSNQPQHF
CDR3 DNA: TGTGCCAGCAGTGAATACTGGGCACCTAGCAATCAGCCCCAGCATTTT

V gene: TRBV12-3/TRBV12-4
J gene: TRBJ1-1
clone size: NA
D gene: NA
CDR3 protein: CASSLYGVTEAFF
CDR3 DNA: TGTGCCAGCAGTTTATACGGGGTCACTGAAGCTTTCTTT

V gene: TRBV5-8
J gene: TRBJ2-3
clone size: once
D gene: NA
CDR3 protein: CASRDPADSSTDTQYF
CDR3 DNA: TGTGCCAGCAGAGACCCAGCGGATTCTAGCACAGATACGCAGTATTTT

V gene: TRBV5-1
J gene: TRBJ2-1
clone size: NA
D gene: NA
CDR3 protein: CASSEVRSDEQFF
CDR3 DNA: TGCGCCAGCAGCGAAGTCCGCAGTGATGAGCAGTTCTTC